This entry concerns a single TCR beta chain. This clonotype was detected a few times. The target of this receptor is not known. No much larger clonotype is one base removed from it; base qualities were not supplied. The record originates from a study of glioma-infiltrating T cells (dated by TCRdb to 2016 to 2017). Some background on the complete study: Glioma tissue, non-neoplastic brain tissue and matched peripheral blood mononuclear cells were used as sources from which TCR alpha- and beta-chain repertoires were sequenced. Each tissue-infiltrating repertoire was compared with the same patient's peripheral blood repertoire to measure divergence between tissue and blood T-cell populations. Three low-grade glioma patients, fewer than 10 primary glioblastoma patients, and three non-glioma patients who contributed non-neoplastic brain tissue made up the paired cohort.

From V the trimming removes 2 bases and from J it removes 1 base, while the gene matches leave 7 bases of the junction unaccounted for. As encoded in the germline V gene, CDR1 is MGHDK while CDR2 is SYGVNS. The cysteine opens and the phenylalanine closes a CDR3 of 16 amino acids. Of the read, only the CDR3 DNA is kept; its 48 bases are in frame from base 1. TCR alpha and beta CDR3 regions were amplified with the iRepertoire nested amplicon-rescue multiplex PCR (arm-PCR) platform from RNA. One-step reverse transcription and amplification used roughly 90-400 ng of tissue mRNA or PBMC total RNA as input. After bead purification, a secondary multiplex PCR added Illumina adapters, and libraries were gel-purified between 200 and 400 bp. Internal 6-nucleotide barcodes were carried by the libraries and were used for demultiplexing. The libraries were sequenced on an Illumina MiSeq using 2x220 or 2x250 nucleotide paired-end reads. Processing in the source paper ran as follows. Paired reads were merged using FLASH 1.2.11 and were aligned to the GRCh37 human genome using BWA-MEM, after which TRA and TRB reads were extracted. An IMGT-derived reference of cassette sequences and CDR3 motifs, with pseudogenes included, was used for V and J assignment. Reads were translated in three frames, and productive CDR3s were defined by a C…FGXG motif without stop codons. A clonotype was defined as a unique combination of a V-J cassette pair and a CDR3 amino acid sequence. Reads were filtered by Hamming distance, thresholded by each sample's sequence error rate in mapped regions. TCRdb reprocessing: public reads trimmed at Q25 with fastp, clones called with MiXCR, in-frame beta chains kept. Records with the same CDR3 protein are collapsed into one entry carrying the most frequent genes and DNA. Clone size and V and J calls follow TCRdb, not the original study. For this sample there are 150,000 or so distinct CDR3 sequences; roughly two fifths appear just once. The biggest ten clones account for around 20% of the sample.

Overall study results and their limits: Small numbers underpinned the group comparisons: eight glioblastoma patients, three low-grade glioma patients and three non-neoplastic patients. Very few CDR3 sequences were shared between tissue and blood, attributed to high CDR3 diversity and limited sampling. VJ-independent divergence between tissue and blood was found to be below expectation in non-neoplastic patients but above expectation in all gliomas, particularly low-grade gliomas.

The sample taken for sequencing was glioma tissue, nonneoplastic brain tissue, or PBMCs (not recorded which). This clonotype was sampled from a human donor with low-grade glioma or glioblastoma, undergoing nonglioma brain surgery, or in good health (not recorded which). The chain uses TRBV25-1 and TRBJ2-5; 7 junctional bases match TRBD1. The bases are TGTGCCAGCAGTGAAGCCGGGACAGCGATCCAAGAGACCCAGTACTTC. It is translated as CASSEAGTAIQETQYF.